Following are 30 T cell receptor beta chains from one sample sequenced in a study of monozygotic twins with inflammatory bowel disease. TCRdb reprocessed the 5' RACE reads and reports one entry per CDR3 protein, with no DNA. This sample's clone table lists a few hundred thousand distinct CDR3 sequences. Sequenced input: blood. These receptors originate from a human donor with ulcerative colitis or Crohn's disease, or a healthy co-twin of an affected twin (not recorded which).

The V and J genes are TRBV7-9 and TRBJ2-1; lacking DNA, the TRBD2 call made by TCRdb goes unchecked. The germline V gene has CDR1 SEHNR and CDR2 FQNEAQ (reference sequence). The CDR3 runs 13 residues. CDR3 sequence reads: CASSLAGPYEQFF.

The gene calls are TRBV7-9 and TRBJ2-3; TCRdb names TRBD1, which stays unverified in the absence of DNA. Germline values: CDR1 SEHNR, CDR2 FQNEAQ (reference sequence). The CDR3 length is 14 residues. The CDR3 reads CASSIHQGEDTQYF.

J is TRBJ1-1 and V is TRBV12-3 or TRBV12-4; with no DNA, the TCRdb D assignment of TRBD1 cannot be verified. There are 16 residues in the CDR3. CDR3: CASSWPRGASNTEAFF.

J is TRBJ2-3 and V is TRBV9; as DNA is missing, the TRBD2 call by TCRdb cannot be tested. The length of the CDR3 is 16 residues. Germline V gene sequence: CDR1 SGDLS, CDR2 YYNGEE. CDR3 sequence: CASSLGRDKNTDTQYF. Full variable domain (outside the CDR3, taken from reference TRBV9 and TRBJ2-3): DSGVTQTPKHLITATGQRVTLRCSPRSGDLSVYWYQQSLDQGLQFLIQYYNGEERAKGNILERFSAQQFPDLHSELNLSSLELGDSALYFCASSLGRDKNTDTQYFGPGTRLTVL.

CDR3: CASRQDRGSYEQYF. The chain is built from TRBV7-9 and TRBJ2-7; TCRdb proposes TRBD1, but this gene call is untestable without DNA. From germline, CDR1 is SEHNR and CDR2 FQNEAQ (reference sequence). There are 14 residues in the CDR3. Using reference TRBV7-9 and TRBJ2-7 for the parts outside the CDR3, the full variable domain is DTGVSQNPRHKITKRGQNVTFRCDPISEHNRLYWYRQTLGQGPEFLTYFQNEAQLEKSRLLSDRFSAERPKGSFSTLEIQRTEQGDSAMYLCASRQDRGSYEQYFGPGTRLTVT.

The chain recombines TRBV4-1 with TRBJ2-7; TCRdb indicates TRBD1, and absent DNA this call remains unverified. Germline CDR1 and CDR2: MGHRA and YSYEKL. This CDR3 spans 13 amino acids. CDR3 loop: CASSQAKGYEQYF.

The chain carries TRBV3-1 and TRBJ1-5; TCRdb names TRBD1, which stays unverified in the absence of DNA. This CDR3 contains 15 residues. Germline V gene sequence: CDR1 LGHDT, CDR2 YNNKEL (reference sequence). The CDR3 loop reads CASSRTGTSFQPQHF.

The chain employs TRBV20-1 and TRBJ1-1. From germline, CDR1 is DFQATT and CDR2 SNEGSKA (reference sequence). This CDR3 region has 15 residues. CDR3 protein: CSARVLNYMNTEAFF.

The V gene is TRBV6-1, the J gene TRBJ1-1; TCRdb gives TRBD1 as the D gene, but with no DNA this cannot be confirmed. The CDR3 consists of 16 residues. In germline, CDR1 is MNHNS, CDR2 SASEGT. CDR3 sequence: CATLPWTEFLNTEAFF.

The chain has TRBV20-1 and TRBJ1-1; TCRdb proposes TRBD1, but this gene call is untestable without DNA. From germline, CDR1 is DFQATT and CDR2 SNEGSKA (reference sequence). CDR3 length equals 14 residues. The CDR3 protein is CSANGPGVNTEAFF.

Here the CDR3 reads CASSLLAGSGNTIYF. The chain recombines TRBV5-1 with TRBJ1-3; TCRdb designates TRBD1, a call that cannot be tested without DNA. Germline CDR1 SGHRS, CDR2 YFSETQ. The CDR3 runs 15 residues.

The chain is built from TRBV12-3 or TRBV12-4 and TRBJ2-7; TCRdb proposes TRBD1, but this gene call is untestable without DNA. The CDR3 runs 13 residues. This chain's CDR3 is CASMPGQGYEQYF.

The V and J genes are TRBV19 and TRBJ2-3; TCRdb indicates TRBD1, and absent DNA this call remains unverified. This CDR3 region has 14 residues. CDR1 and CDR2 (germline): LNHDA, SQIVND (reference sequence). CDR3 in amino acids: CASAGDVGTDTQYF.

This chain joins TRBV5-1 and TRBJ1-1; no DNA is available, so the TRBD1 call from TCRdb remains unchecked. From germline, CDR1 is SGHRS and CDR2 YFSETQ. The CDR3 is 11 amino acids. The CDR3 reads CASSPGPGAFF.

V usage is TRBV7-3 and J usage is TRBJ2-3; TCRdb reports TRBD1, a call that lacks DNA to check it against. CDR1 is SGHTA and CDR2 is FQGTGA in the germline V gene. The CDR3 length is 15 residues. This CDR3 is CASSSTYGAGDTQYF.

V is TRBV24-1 and J is TRBJ2-1; the TRBD2 assignment by TCRdb is unverifiable without DNA. The germline V gene has CDR1 KGHDR and CDR2 SFDVKD. This CDR3 contains 16 residues. The CDR3 sequence is CATSDPSGGAYNEQFF.

The chain carries TRBV29-1 and TRBJ1-4. This CDR3 region has 15 residues. Germline CDR1 and CDR2: SQVTM and ANQGSEA. The CDR3 is CSVGVAAMGNEKLFF.

V is TRBV5-4 and J is TRBJ2-3; the D call from TCRdb, TRBD2, cannot be confirmed without DNA. The CDR3 has 15 residues. Germline V CDR1 and CDR2: SGHNT, YYREEE (reference sequence). CDR3 protein: CASSASGGAKDTQYF.

V is TRBV11-2 and J is TRBJ1-2. Per the germline V gene, CDR1 is SGHAT and CDR2 is FQNNGV. This CDR3 contains 15 residues. CDR3 sequence: CASSLGVGRLYGYTF.

This sequence joins TRBV6-1 and TRBJ1-4. CDR1 is MNHNS, CDR2 SASEGT, per germline. The CDR3 length is 14 residues. CDR3 amino acids: CASSRTAYNEKLFF.

The V call is TRBV12-3 or TRBV12-4, the J call TRBJ2-7; the TRBD1 assignment by TCRdb is unverifiable without DNA. CDR3 length: 14 amino acids. The CDR3 region is CASSLKQGKREQYF.

The chain has TRBV2 and TRBJ2-2; TCRdb selects TRBD1, and the lack of DNA leaves this call unchecked. The CDR3 runs to 13 residues. Germline CDR1 SNHLY, CDR2 FYNNEI. The CDR3 sequence: CASSEGQDGELFF. The complete variable domain, with remaining parts taken from reference TRBV2 and TRBJ2-2, reads EPEVTQTPSHQVTQMGQEVILRCVPISNHLYFYWYRQILGQKVEFLVSFYNNEISEKSEIFDDQFSVERPDGSNFTLKIRSTKLEDSAMYFCASSEGQDGELFFGEGSRLTVL.

V gene TRBV7-9 combines with J gene TRBJ2-7; TCRdb names TRBD1, which stays unverified in the absence of DNA. Per the germline V gene, CDR1 is SEHNR and CDR2 is FQNEAQ (reference sequence). This CDR3 spans 12 amino acids. This CDR3 reads CASSWDRYEQYF.

V gene TRBV20-1 combines with J gene TRBJ1-4; TCRdb returns TRBD1, unconfirmable since there is no DNA. The V gene's germline CDR1 is DFQATT and CDR2 SNEGSKA (reference sequence). The CDR3 has 15 amino acids. This CDR3 is CSAASGQGGNEKLFF.

The chain recombines TRBV5-1 with TRBJ2-5; no DNA is available, so the TRBD1 call from TCRdb remains unchecked. The CDR3 has 13 residues. The germline CDR1 and CDR2 sequences are SGHRS and YFSETQ. The CDR3 here is CASSPDSAKTQYF.

The chain combines TRBV7-2 with TRBJ2-4; with no DNA, the TCRdb D assignment of TRBD1 cannot be verified. CDR3 length: 13 residues. Per the germline V gene, CDR1 is SGHTA and CDR2 is FQGNSA. CDR3 sequence: CASSQAGGGIQYF.

The genes are TRBV5-5 and TRBJ2-7; TCRdb's D call of TRBD1 is untestable without DNA. CDR3 length: 14 residues. Germline V lookup: CDR1 SGHKS, CDR2 YYEKEE (reference sequence). CDR3 loop: CASQTTTGYYEQYF.

The V and J genes are TRBV7-2 and TRBJ1-3; absent DNA, TCRdb's TRBD1 call cannot be checked. CDR1 is SGHTA and CDR2 is FQGNSA in the germline V gene. The CDR3 contains 13 residues. The CDR3 loop is CASSTGGVNTIYF.

This rearrangement joins TRBV7-2 to TRBJ1-2; TCRdb lists TRBD1, though no DNA is available to test this call. This CDR3 is built from 15 residues. CDR1 SGHTA and CDR2 FQGNSA come from the germline V gene. CDR3 sequence: CASSSRDPVLDGYTF.

CDR3 amino acids: CASSSSGAYNEQFF. The rearrangement uses TRBV7-2 and TRBJ2-1. This CDR3 has 14 amino acids. Germline CDR1 is SGHTA and CDR2 is FQGNSA.